This T cell receptor beta chain emerged from a study of Graves' ophthalmopathy and Graves' hyperthyroidism. Hyperthyroidism was classified as stable if no ophthalmopathy occurred within 18 months of follow-up. PBMCs were obtained from 9 to 10 ml of fresh peripheral blood. Investigators amplified TCR beta CDR3 regions from RNA transcripts. A first-round RT-PCR used HTBI primers, followed by a second-round multiplex PCR. From the multiplex PCR reads, TCRdb called clonotypes with MiXCR, one entry per CDR3 protein. Of 400,000 to 450,000 distinct CDR3 sequences in the sample, roughly 20% were seen once. The CDR3 spans 15 residues. Unmatched junction bases numbered 13, after V lost 7 bases and J lost 4 bases.

The chain combines TRBV12-3 or TRBV12-4 with TRBJ2-7; 7 nucleotides agree with TRBD2. The TCR sequence derives from a woman under 30 with stable Graves' hyperthyroidism. Sequenced material: peripheral blood. The CDR3 reads CASTIGGLGKYEQYF. CDR3 coding DNA: TGTGCCAGCACCATTGGAGGACTAGGGAAATACGAGCAGTACTTC.